One sample yielded the 12 T cell receptor beta chains listed below, sequenced in a study of T-cell memory formation after mild COVID-19. TCRdb processed the 5' RACE reads anew with MiXCR; each CDR3 protein has one entry. The repertoire has under 300,000 distinct CDR3 sequences, around 17% of them found once; the top ten carry approximately 3.6%. Material: PBMCs or a T cell subset sorted from them (not recorded which). Every receptor here comes from a man aged 18 to 35 who had mild COVID-19 (a few samples of this study predate the infection). Cell type and time point are not known.

The V and J genes are TRBV18 and TRBJ1-6, with D perhaps TRBD1 (6 bases). V gave up 6 bases and J gave up 7 bases, with 19 bases separating them. This CDR3 is built from 16 residues. Germline V gene lookup returns CDR1 KGHSH and CDR2 LQKENI. In DNA, the CDR3 is TGTGCCAGCTCCGAACTCGCACGGGGGCGCAATTCACCCCTCCACTTT. Translation gives CASSELARGRNSPLHF.

The V gene is TRBV9, the J gene TRBJ2-5, with D perhaps TRBD1 or TRBD2 (6 bases each). CDR3 length: 16 amino acids. CDR1 is SGDLS, CDR2 YYNGEE, per germline. V was pared by 0 bases and J by 5 bases, with 17 bases between. This CDR3 reads CASSVGGTGALETQYF. In nucleotides, the CDR3 is TGTGCCAGCAGCGTAGGGGGCACGGGGGCGTTGGAGACCCAGTACTTC.

This clonotype has just a few counts. V and J are TRBV29-1 and TRBJ1-2, with D unclear. The CDR3 is made up of 12 amino acids. V dropped 0 bases and J dropped 2 bases, with 4 bases sitting between them. The germline V gene has CDR1 SQVTM and CDR2 ANQGSEA. Here the CDR3 reads CSVEEGNYGYTF. CDR3 coding DNA: TGCAGCGTTGAAGAGGGGAACTATGGCTACACCTTC.

The chain couples TRBV29-1 to TRBJ2-7; D is undetermined. The CDR3 is 13 residues long. Germline CDR1 SQVTM, CDR2 ANQGSEA. V gave up 5 bases and J gave up 0 bases, with 11 bases separating them. The CDR3 DNA reads TGCAGCGTTCGACGGATTAGCTCCTACGAGCAGTACTTC. Its translation: CSVRRISSYEQYF.

In its sample, this clonotype was seen a few times. The chain is built from TRBV7-2 and TRBJ1-5; D may be TRBD1 (6 bases). The germline V and J ends were trimmed by 1 base and 3 bases, with 10 bases remaining between them. Germline V gene lookup returns CDR1 SGHTA and CDR2 FQGNSA. The CDR3 runs 15 residues. In DNA, the CDR3 is TGTGCCAGCAGCTTAGTACAGGGATCCAATCAGCCCCAGCATTTT. Amino acids: CASSLVQGSNQPQHF.

This chain uses TRBV6-2 or TRBV6-3 with TRBJ2-5; D remains ambiguous. The V end lost 4 bases, the J end lost 3 bases, and 3 bases lay between the germline ends. CDR3 length: 11 amino acids. Germline CDR1 and CDR2: MNHEY and SVGEGT. The CDR3 nucleotides are TGTGCCAGCAGTTCTGAAGAGACCCAGTACTTC. This codes for CASSSEETQYF.

V usage is TRBV7-2 and J usage is TRBJ1-1; 10 bases agree with TRBD1. The CDR3 length is 16 residues. Germline CDR1 is SGHTA and CDR2 is FQGNSA. With V trimmed by 4 bases and J by 2 bases, 7 bases remained unmatched. The CDR3 region is CASSSAGTGVNTEAFF. The DNA for the CDR3 is TGTGCCAGCAGCTCCGCCGGGACAGGGGTAAACACTGAAGCTTTCTTT.

The chain carries TRBV2 and TRBJ2-1, with a weak D call TRBD2 (6 bases). V dropped 8 bases and J dropped 8 bases, with 19 bases sitting between them. The CDR3 is 14 residues long. CDR1 is SNHLY, CDR2 FYNNEI, per germline. The CDR3 DNA is TGTGCCAGCCGCCGGGACCCCGGAGGGGATGAGCAGTTCTTC. Translated, it gives CASRRDPGGDEQFF.

Only a few counts were recorded for this clonotype. The chain couples TRBV3-1 to TRBJ2-5; D not certain. CDR1 is LGHDT and CDR2 is YNNKEL in the germline V gene (reference sequence). This CDR3 is 13 amino acids long. Trimming removed 5 bases at V and 4 bases at J, with 11 bases between. The CDR3 DNA sequence: TGTGCCAGCAGCACCCGGACCGGAGAGACCCAGTACTTC. This sequence encodes CASSTRTGETQYF.

The rearrangement joins TRBV12-3 or TRBV12-4 to TRBJ2-7, with D perhaps assigned TRBD1 or TRBD2 (5 bases each). V was trimmed by 6 bases and J by 5 bases, leaving 11 bases between them. The CDR3 extends over 12 amino acids. Written as DNA, the CDR3 is TGTGCCAGCAGCCAGAGGGGCCACGAGCAGTACTTC. Translated: CASSQRGHEQYF.

This clonotype came up a few times. The chain is built from TRBV6-2 or TRBV6-3 and TRBJ1-5, with a possible D match to TRBD1 (6 bases). The CDR3 has 15 residues. Germline V CDR1 and CDR2: MNHEY, SVGEGT. Deletions cut 4 bases from V and 6 bases from J, with 16 bases between. CDR3 in amino acids: CASSSSGGAGQPQHF. As DNA, the CDR3 is TGTGCCAGCAGTTCCAGCGGGGGGGCTGGTCAGCCCCAGCATTTT.

This clonotype came up a few times. The chain has TRBV15 and TRBJ1-1; D gene ambiguous. V was cut by 4 bases and J by 4 bases, with 7 bases left in between. CDR1 and CDR2 from the germline V gene are LNHNV and YYDKDF (reference sequence). This CDR3 region has 12 residues. The CDR3 loop reads CATSKDRTEAFF. CDR3 DNA: TGTGCCACCAGCAAAGACCGCACTGAAGCTTTCTTT.